This T cell receptor beta chain emerged from a study of T cells in Graves' hyperthyroidism and ophthalmopathy. RNA transcripts provided the source from which TCR beta CDR3 regions were amplified. HTBI primers were used for first-round RT-PCR of the TCR CDR3. TCRdb ran MiXCR on the multiplex PCR reads and lists one entry per CDR3 protein. The table has 350,000 or so distinct CDR3 sequences, over 15% seen once; the top ten hold approximately 54%. Germline assignment: CDR1 MDHEN and CDR2 SYDVKM. The CDR3 sequence is 13 residues long. Trimming pared 6 bases from V and 6 bases from J, leaving 11 bases between. This clonotype was seen many times.

The TCR was taken from a woman in her fifties or sixties with Graves' hyperthyroidism. Material: blood. The V and J genes are TRBV28 and TRBJ1-4; maybe TRBD1 (6 bases). The CDR3, as DNA: TGTGCCAGCAGGAGAGCAGGGGATGAAAAACTGTTTTTT. Translating it yields CASRRAGDEKLFF.